Following are 8 T cell receptor beta chains from one sample sequenced in a study of CD8 T cells in ankylosing spondylitis. TCRdb analysed the 5' RACE reads with MiXCR anew, one entry per CDR3 protein. The sample shows some 270,000 distinct CDR3 sequences, 18% of them seen only once. Sequenced material: blood, either unsorted or a sorted T cell fraction (not recorded which). These receptors all come from a male donor with ankylosing spondylitis or in good health (not recorded which).

This clonotype was observed a handful of times. This chain uses TRBV29-1 with TRBJ2-2, with no clear D. V was pared by 6 bases and J by 7 bases, with 9 bases between. The CDR3 runs to 11 residues. CDR1 SQVTM and CDR2 ANQGSEA come from the germline V gene. CDR3 in DNA: TGCAGCGTCCAGGCGGACGGGGAGCTGTTTTTT. Its protein is CSVQADGELFF.

The chain recombines TRBV4-1 with TRBJ1-1, with TRBD1 as a possible D gene (6 bases). V was clipped by 3 bases and J by 4 bases, with 15 bases between them. CDR1 and CDR2 (germline): MGHRA, YSYEKL. The CDR3 extends over 15 amino acids. The CDR3 reads CASSHQGGLSTEAFF. The CDR3 DNA reads as TGCGCCAGCAGCCACCAAGGGGGGTTGAGCACTGAAGCTTTCTTT.

The chain uses TRBV20-1 and TRBJ2-2; 10 positions agree with TRBD1. In germline, CDR1 is DFQATT, CDR2 SNEGSKA (reference sequence). The CDR3 consists of 15 residues. J lost 1 base, V lost 6 bases, and 5 bases had no gene match. The DNA of the CDR3 is TGCAGTGCGCGGGACAGGGGATGGAACACCGGGGAGCTGTTTTTT. Its protein is CSARDRGWNTGELFF.

This clonotype has just a few counts. This chain joins TRBV4-3 and TRBJ2-7, with 10 bases that match TRBD1. After removal of 4 bases from V and 3 bases from J, the junction contained 3 bases not matched to a gene. This CDR3 is 14 amino acids long. The germline V gene encodes CDR1 LGHNA and CDR2 YSLEER. CDR3 region: CASSPGDRGYEQYF. The CDR3 bases are TGCGCCAGCAGCCCCGGGGACAGGGGCTACGAGCAGTACTTC.

In its sample, this clonotype was seen a few times. The CDR3 DNA follows: TGTGCCAGCAGAGACAATGAATCCTACGAGCAGTACTTC. The encoded protein is CASRDNESYEQYF. The V and J genes are TRBV12-3 or TRBV12-4 and TRBJ2-7; D uncertain. The V and J ends lost 6 bases and 1 base respectively, with 10 bases between them. The CDR3 totals 13 residues.

About this clonotype itself: It may be a read error: a sequence one base away is much more abundant. The J gene is TRBJ2-1, the V gene TRBV12-5; 7 bases line up with TRBD2. Germline V lookup: CDR1 LGHNT, CDR2 FRNRAP. The CDR3 extends over 12 amino acids. CDR3 coding DNA: TGTGTTAGTGGTTTGTGGCGGGGGACGCAGTTCTTC. Translating gives CVSGLWRGTQFF.

The chain carries TRBV6-5 and TRBJ2-1; D perhaps matches TRBD1 (5 bases). There are 13 residues in the CDR3. Trimming shortened V by 0 bases and J by 5 bases, and 5 bases separated the two germline ends. Germline lookup yields CDR1 MNHEY and CDR2 SVGAGI. The CDR3 sequence: CASSYSGDNEQFF. As DNA, the CDR3 is TGTGCCAGCAGTTACTCAGGGGACAATGAGCAGTTCTTC.

The chain uses TRBV20-1 and TRBJ2-1; 12 bases line up with TRBD2. The J segment lost 8 bases and the V segment lost 3 bases, leaving 8 bases of the junction unmatched. Germline assignment: CDR1 DFQATT and CDR2 SNEGSKA (reference sequence). The CDR3 is made up of 15 amino acids. The CDR3 is CSASGGLAGNHEQFF. DNA of the CDR3: TGCAGTGCTAGTGGGGGACTAGCGGGCAATCATGAGCAGTTCTTC.